This entry describes one TCR beta chain. What it recognizes is unknown. The data derive from a study of CD8 T cells in ankylosing spondylitis. Study results and caveats: Reports say disease-linked clones showed up significantly more in matched ankylosing spondylitis synovial fluid. Seemingly distinctive of ankylosing spondylitis blood was a TCR beta motif formed by eight highly homologous variants. A subset of motif variants has previously been described in the synovial fluid and blood of reactive arthritis. Within peripheral blood, clones linked to disease were CD8+ and relatively rare.

V lost 2 bases to trimming and J lost 0 bases, with 8 bases between them. Germline V gene data show CDR1 as SGHTA and CDR2 as FQGNSA. The CDR3 has 16 amino acids. It was by quantitative 5'-RACE with molecular barcodes that TCR beta libraries were made. MiXCR, run by TCRdb on the 5' RACE reads, gives a single entry per CDR3 protein. The sample gives some 400,000 distinct CDR3 sequences, 20% to 25% of which show up once; around 16% is in the top ten. The sample was blood, either unsorted or a sorted T cell fraction (not recorded which). V and J are TRBV7-2 and TRBJ2-6, with D unclear. This receptor was identified in a male donor with ankylosing spondylitis. The CDR3 loop reads CASSLLADSGANVLTF. CDR3 coding DNA: TGTGCCAGCAGCTTATTGGCAGACTCTGGGGCCAACGTCCTGACTTTC.